Sequencing of this TCR beta chain was carried out in a study of T cells in Graves' hyperthyroidism and ophthalmopathy. This clonotype was picked up a small number of times. A much larger clone sits a single nucleotide away, making a read error possible. Amplified TCR beta CDR3 regions derived from RNA transcripts. Carried out on the TCR CDR3, a first-round RT-PCR used the HTBI primer set. TCRdb re-analysed the multiplex PCR reads in MiXCR, keeping a single row per CDR3 protein. Among about 620,000 distinct CDR3 sequences listed, roughly 15% were seen once. V was shortened by 5 bases and J by 6 bases, with 11 bases between the two germline ends. CDR1 is MNHNS, CDR2 SASEGT, per germline. The CDR3 is 12 amino acids.

Sequenced input: blood. The clonotype was recovered from a woman in her twenties or thirties with Graves' hyperthyroidism. This rearrangement joins TRBV6-1 to TRBJ2-7; D ambiguous. This chain's CDR3 is CASSPQWGEQYF. CDR3 in DNA: TGTGCCAGCAGTCCCCAGTGGGGCGAGCAGTACTTC.